This TCR beta chain appears in the sequencing data of a study of regulatory T cells in long-lasting Graves disease. The CDR3 runs 13 residues. Trimming removed 10 bases from V and 6 bases from J, with 16 bases in between. The germline V gene encodes CDR1 MNHNS and CDR2 SASEGT. This clonotype was seen repeatedly, ten times or more. Libraries of TCR beta came from iRepertoire HTBI primers plus Arm-PCR of CDR3 regions. TCRdb re-analysed the multiplex PCR reads in MiXCR, keeping a single row per CDR3 protein. Counted here are about 300,000 distinct CDR3 sequences, 15% to 20% occurring once; the ten biggest clones make up less than 40%. Regarding time point: newly diagnosed GD, antithyroid drugs for less than 3 months. Extracted RNA from PBMCs served as the source of the TCR library.

The sequencing used peripheral blood mononuclear cells (PBMCs), collected at new diagnosis, from a patient treated with antithyroid drugs. The TCR was taken from a female donor with Graves disease. The chain links TRBV6-1 to TRBJ2-1; D remains ambiguous. The CDR3 DNA reads TGTGCCACCTTACCCCCCGCCGGCAATGAGCAGTTCTTC. Translated: CATLPPAGNEQFF.